This is a list of T cell receptor beta chains from one sample in a study of T cell repertoires in cytomegalovirus infection. TCRdb re-called the reads with MiXCR, one entry per CDR3 protein. The table lists fewer than 850,000 distinct CDR3 sequences, just under 30% of them singletons. For these TCRs, the target antigens are not known. The sample here was cultured CD8+ T cells from PBMCs, taken from culture after CMV antigen stimulation. All receptors derive from a human donor in good health (CMV status not recorded). Some clones in this sample may be carry-over from other donors' samples. The CDR3 runs from the conserved cysteine through the conserved F or W. The order of the fields is CDR3 protein, CDR3 DNA, D gene, J gene, V gene, clone size, CDR3 length. A D gene is named only where the DNA matches it firmly. Rows may omit the clone size; those that give it use once, few, many or a size class.

CDR3 protein: CASSVTAVNTEAFF
CDR3 DNA: TGCGCCAGCAGCGTGACAGCCGTTAACACTGAAGCTTTCTTT
D gene: .
J gene: TRBJ1-1
V gene: TRBV5-1
clone size: few
CDR3 length: 14

CDR3 protein: CASSAQSSYNSPLHF
CDR3 DNA: TGTGCCAGCAGCGCACAGAGCTCCTATAATTCACCCCTCCACTTT
D gene: .
J gene: TRBJ1-6
V gene: TRBV9
clone size: few
CDR3 length: 15

CDR3 protein: CASSASGGIYNEQFF
CDR3 DNA: TGTGCCAGCAGTGCTAGCGGGGGGATCTACAATGAGCAGTTCTTC
D gene: TRBD2
J gene: TRBJ2-1
V gene: TRBV2
clone size: .
CDR3 length: 15

CDR3 protein: CASSPGTGAYTNYGYTF
CDR3 DNA: TGTGCCAGCAGCCCAGGGACAGGGGCTTACACTAACTATGGCTACACCTTC
D gene: TRBD1
J gene: TRBJ1-2
V gene: TRBV7-8
clone size: few
CDR3 length: 17

CDR3 protein: CASRTQVNTEAFF
CDR3 DNA: TGTGCCAGCAGAACCCAGGTGAACACTGAAGCTTTCTTT
D gene: .
J gene: TRBJ1-1
V gene: TRBV6-1
clone size: few
CDR3 length: 13

CDR3 protein: CASSALAGAFQETQYF
CDR3 DNA: TGTGCCAGCAGCGCGCTAGCGGGGGCCTTCCAAGAGACCCAGTACTTC
D gene: TRBD2
J gene: TRBJ2-5
V gene: TRBV7-3
clone size: many
CDR3 length: 16

CDR3 protein: CASSNSLTSNTEAFF
CDR3 DNA: TGTGCCAGCAGTAACTCCCTGACAAGTAACACTGAAGCTTTCTTT
D gene: .
J gene: TRBJ1-1
V gene: TRBV6-2/TRBV6-3
clone size: few
CDR3 length: 15

CDR3 protein: CASSSFEGQYEQYF
CDR3 DNA: TGTGCCAGCAGCTCCTTCGAGGGGCAGTACGAGCAGTACTTC
D gene: .
J gene: TRBJ2-7
V gene: TRBV12-3/TRBV12-4
clone size: few
CDR3 length: 14

CDR3 protein: CASLLGGELFF
CDR3 DNA: TGTGCCAGCCTCCTGGGCGGGGAGCTGTTTTTT
D gene: .
J gene: TRBJ2-2
V gene: TRBV2
clone size: few
CDR3 length: 11

CDR3 protein: CASSLSVAQETQYF
CDR3 DNA: TGTGCCAGCAGCTTAAGTGTGGCACAAGAGACCCAGTACTTC
D gene: .
J gene: TRBJ2-5
V gene: TRBV7-3
clone size: few
CDR3 length: 14

CDR3 protein: CASSTIGQGKNIQYF
CDR3 DNA: TGTGCCAGCAGTACAATAGGACAGGGCAAAAACATTCAGTACTTC
D gene: TRBD1
J gene: TRBJ2-4
V gene: TRBV27
clone size: few
CDR3 length: 15

CDR3 protein: CASRQGYSNQPQHF
CDR3 DNA: TGTGCCAGCCGGCAGGGCTATAGCAATCAGCCCCAGCATTTT
D gene: .
J gene: TRBJ1-5
V gene: TRBV13
clone size: .
CDR3 length: 14

CDR3 protein: CASSAGGGGSSYNEQFF
CDR3 DNA: TGCGCCAGCAGCGCGGGGGGAGGGGGAAGCTCCTACAATGAGCAGTTCTTC
D gene: TRBD2
J gene: TRBJ2-1
V gene: TRBV4-1
clone size: few
CDR3 length: 17

CDR3 protein: CASSSGTGSSYQPQHF
CDR3 DNA: TGTGCCAGCAGTTCGGGGACAGGGTCGTCGTATCAGCCCCAGCATTTT
D gene: TRBD1
J gene: TRBJ1-5
V gene: TRBV28
clone size: few
CDR3 length: 16

CDR3 protein: CASSPWTSGGGTGELFF
CDR3 DNA: TGTGCCAGCAGCCCCTGGACTAGCGGGGGGGGAACCGGGGAGCTGTTTTTT
D gene: TRBD2
J gene: TRBJ2-2
V gene: TRBV7-6
clone size: .
CDR3 length: 17

CDR3 protein: CASNSGGSVSF
CDR3 DNA: TGTGCCAGTAACAGCGGGGGCTCCGTCTCCTTC
D gene: TRBD2
J gene: TRBJ2-5
V gene: TRBV19
clone size: .
CDR3 length: 11

CDR3 protein: CASSLAFRGTEAFF
CDR3 DNA: TGTGCCAGCAGCTTAGCGTTTCGAGGAACTGAAGCTTTCTTT
D gene: .
J gene: TRBJ1-1
V gene: TRBV7-2
clone size: few
CDR3 length: 14

CDR3 protein: CASRHPGRSGNTIYF
CDR3 DNA: TGTGCCAGCAGGCACCCGGGACGCTCTGGAAACACCATATATTTT
D gene: .
J gene: TRBJ1-3
V gene: TRBV2
clone size: .
CDR3 length: 15

CDR3 protein: CASSQGAFDDTEAFF
CDR3 DNA: TGCGCCAGCAGCCAAGGGGCTTTCGACGACACTGAAGCTTTCTTT
D gene: .
J gene: TRBJ1-1
V gene: TRBV4-1
clone size: .
CDR3 length: 15

CDR3 protein: CASSFNSNEQFF
CDR3 DNA: TGTGCCAGCAGCTTTAATAGCAATGAGCAGTTCTTC
D gene: .
J gene: TRBJ2-1
V gene: TRBV7-6
clone size: .
CDR3 length: 12

CDR3 protein: CAISESSGSSTDTQYF
CDR3 DNA: TGTGCCATCAGTGAGTCTAGCGGGAGTAGCACAGATACGCAGTATTTT
D gene: TRBD2
J gene: TRBJ2-3
V gene: TRBV10-3
clone size: .
CDR3 length: 16

CDR3 protein: CASSSSYRDRGRLNYGYTF
CDR3 DNA: TGTGCCAGCAGTTCCAGTTACCGGGACAGGGGGCGGCTTAACTATGGCTACACCTTC
D gene: TRBD1
J gene: TRBJ1-2
V gene: TRBV28
clone size: many
CDR3 length: 19

CDR3 protein: CASGFLARGGHDEQFF
CDR3 DNA: TGTGCCAGCGGCTTTCTCGCCCGGGGGGGCCACGATGAGCAGTTCTTC
D gene: TRBD2
J gene: TRBJ2-1
V gene: TRBV7-2
clone size: .
CDR3 length: 16

CDR3 protein: CASSFLETGVTDTQYF
CDR3 DNA: TGCGCCAGCAGCTTTTTGGAGACAGGGGTCACAGATACGCAGTATTTT
D gene: TRBD1
J gene: TRBJ2-3
V gene: TRBV5-1
clone size: .
CDR3 length: 16

CDR3 protein: CASGLLHREQFF
CDR3 DNA: TGTGCTAGTGGTTTGCTCCACCGCGAGCAGTTCTTC
D gene: .
J gene: TRBJ2-1
V gene: TRBV12-5
clone size: few
CDR3 length: 12

CDR3 protein: CASSGRILAGGFTDTQYF
CDR3 DNA: TGTGCCAGCAGTGGGAGGATCCTAGCGGGGGGGTTTACAGATACGCAGTATTTT
D gene: TRBD2
J gene: TRBJ2-3
V gene: TRBV6-1
clone size: few
CDR3 length: 18

CDR3 protein: CASSDRMSDESGTTGELFF
CDR3 DNA: TGTGCCAGCAGCGACCGCATGTCAGATGAGTCAGGGACCACCGGGGAGCTGTTTTTT
D gene: .
J gene: TRBJ2-2
V gene: TRBV7-9
clone size: .
CDR3 length: 19

CDR3 protein: CASSPAAPSEGAIGYTF
CDR3 DNA: TGCGCCAGCAGCCCAGCGGCCCCTAGCGAGGGGGCGATTGGCTACACCTTC
D gene: TRBD1
J gene: TRBJ1-2
V gene: TRBV4-1
clone size: few
CDR3 length: 17

CDR3 protein: CASSSGQGLQETQYF
CDR3 DNA: TGTGCCAGCAGCTCGGGACAGGGACTCCAAGAGACCCAGTACTTC
D gene: TRBD1
J gene: TRBJ2-5
V gene: TRBV11-2
clone size: .
CDR3 length: 15

CDR3 protein: CASSGQLGPYSYNEQFF
CDR3 DNA: TGTGCCAGCTCGGGCCAGCTCGGGCCCTACTCCTACAATGAGCAGTTCTTC
D gene: .
J gene: TRBJ2-1
V gene: TRBV25-1
clone size: .
CDR3 length: 17

CDR3 protein: CATGRTTEAFF
CDR3 DNA: TGTGCCACAGGCCGGACCACTGAAGCTTTCTTT
D gene: .
J gene: TRBJ1-1
V gene: TRBV19
clone size: few
CDR3 length: 11

CDR3 protein: CASSFDGRRTDTQYF
CDR3 DNA: TGTGCCAGCAGTTTTGACGGGAGGCGCACAGATACGCAGTATTTT
D gene: TRBD2
J gene: TRBJ2-3
V gene: TRBV11-2
clone size: few
CDR3 length: 15

CDR3 protein: CASSLIGGAQETQYF
CDR3 DNA: TGTGCCAGCAGCTTAATCGGCGGAGCCCAAGAGACCCAGTACTTC
D gene: .
J gene: TRBJ2-5
V gene: TRBV7-8
clone size: many
CDR3 length: 15

CDR3 protein: CASRPGQTNQPQHF
CDR3 DNA: TGTGCCAGCAGGCCGGGACAGACAAATCAGCCCCAGCATTTT
D gene: TRBD1
J gene: TRBJ1-5
V gene: TRBV27
clone size: few
CDR3 length: 14

CDR3 protein: CASLERTAPYEQYF
CDR3 DNA: TGTGCCAGCCTGGAACGGACAGCCCCCTACGAGCAGTACTTC
D gene: .
J gene: TRBJ2-7
V gene: TRBV2
clone size: .
CDR3 length: 14

CDR3 protein: CASSRAFNQPQHF
CDR3 DNA: TGTGCCAGCAGCCGGGCCTTCAATCAGCCCCAGCATTTT
D gene: .
J gene: TRBJ1-5
V gene: TRBV5-5
clone size: .
CDR3 length: 13

CDR3 protein: CASSPSGTSPGETQYF
CDR3 DNA: TGTGCCAGCAGCCCTTCCGGGACTAGTCCAGGGGAGACCCAGTACTTC
D gene: TRBD2
J gene: TRBJ2-5
V gene: TRBV4-2
clone size: few
CDR3 length: 16

CDR3 protein: CASSLGGDPRTTGESRYGYTF
CDR3 DNA: TGTGCCAGCAGTTTAGGTGGGGACCCCAGGACCACAGGGGAGAGCCGCTATGGCTACACCTTC
D gene: TRBD1
J gene: TRBJ1-2
V gene: TRBV27
clone size: .
CDR3 length: 21

CDR3 protein: CASSYSMPGPNYGYTF
CDR3 DNA: TGTGCCAGCAGTTACTCGATGCCAGGCCCTAACTATGGCTACACCTTC
D gene: .
J gene: TRBJ1-2
V gene: TRBV6-5
clone size: .
CDR3 length: 16

CDR3 protein: CASSLDSGGVFSYNEQFF
CDR3 DNA: TGTGCCAGCAGCTTAGATAGCGGGGGAGTTTTCTCCTACAATGAGCAGTTCTTC
D gene: TRBD2
J gene: TRBJ2-1
V gene: TRBV7-2
clone size: many
CDR3 length: 18

CDR3 protein: CASSPFERDNEQFF
CDR3 DNA: TGTGCCAGCAGCCCATTTGAGAGAGACAATGAGCAGTTCTTC
D gene: .
J gene: TRBJ2-1
V gene: TRBV7-6
clone size: .
CDR3 length: 14

CDR3 protein: CASSKGAETEAFF
CDR3 DNA: TGCGCCAGCAGCAAGGGGGCAGAGACTGAAGCTTTCTTT
D gene: TRBD1
J gene: TRBJ1-1
V gene: TRBV4-1
clone size: .
CDR3 length: 13

CDR3 protein: CASTSDAGQGIPYEQYF
CDR3 DNA: TGTGCCAGCACCTCCGACGCGGGCCAGGGGATACCGTACGAGCAGTACTTC
D gene: .
J gene: TRBJ2-7
V gene: TRBV12-3/TRBV12-4
clone size: many
CDR3 length: 17

CDR3 protein: CASSSLRTHKGYNSPLHF
CDR3 DNA: TGTGCCAGCAGCTCCCTCAGGACTCATAAGGGGTATAATTCACCCCTCCACTTT
D gene: .
J gene: TRBJ1-6
V gene: TRBV7-9
clone size: few
CDR3 length: 18

CDR3 protein: CASSWTLADTQYF
CDR3 DNA: TGTGCCAGCAGCTGGACACTAGCAGATACGCAGTATTTT
D gene: .
J gene: TRBJ2-3
V gene: TRBV5-6
clone size: .
CDR3 length: 13

CDR3 protein: CAISEKGNYGYTF
CDR3 DNA: TGTGCCATCAGTGAGAAGGGTAACTATGGCTACACCTTC
D gene: .
J gene: TRBJ1-2
V gene: TRBV10-3
clone size: .
CDR3 length: 13

CDR3 protein: CASSYLQYNEQFF
CDR3 DNA: TGTGCCAGCAGTTACCTACAGTACAATGAGCAGTTCTTC
D gene: .
J gene: TRBJ2-1
V gene: TRBV27
clone size: .
CDR3 length: 13

CDR3 protein: CASSAIQDTQYF
CDR3 DNA: TGTGCCAGCAGTGCCATTCAAGATACGCAGTATTTT
D gene: .
J gene: TRBJ2-3
V gene: TRBV6-1
clone size: .
CDR3 length: 12

CDR3 protein: CASSSVRTGGDTQYF
CDR3 DNA: TGTGCCAGCAGTTCTGTCCGGACAGGTGGGGATACGCAGTATTTT
D gene: TRBD1
J gene: TRBJ2-3
V gene: TRBV6-6
clone size: .
CDR3 length: 15

CDR3 protein: CASRTATGDTGELFF
CDR3 DNA: TGTGCCAGCCGCACGGCAACCGGCGACACCGGGGAGCTGTTTTTT
D gene: .
J gene: TRBJ2-2
V gene: TRBV5-5
clone size: few
CDR3 length: 15

CDR3 protein: CASSSGLAGPTLIGELFF
CDR3 DNA: TGTGCCAGCAGCTCAGGACTAGCGGGTCCCACCTTGATCGGGGAGCTGTTTTTT
D gene: TRBD2
J gene: TRBJ2-2
V gene: TRBV7-3
clone size: .
CDR3 length: 18

CDR3 protein: CATSGRFTSTDTQYF
CDR3 DNA: TGTGCCACCAGTGGGAGGTTTACTAGCACAGATACGCAGTATTTT
D gene: .
J gene: TRBJ2-3
V gene: TRBV24-1
clone size: few
CDR3 length: 15

CDR3 protein: CASSPPDRNYEQYF
CDR3 DNA: TGTGCCAGCAGTCCCCCGGACAGGAACTACGAGCAGTACTTC
D gene: TRBD1
J gene: TRBJ2-7
V gene: TRBV6-6
clone size: .
CDR3 length: 14

CDR3 protein: CASNPGLAGADTQYF
CDR3 DNA: TGTGCCAGCAACCCCGGACTAGCGGGGGCCGATACGCAGTATTTT
D gene: TRBD2
J gene: TRBJ2-3
V gene: TRBV27
clone size: few
CDR3 length: 15